This T cell receptor (beta chain) derives from a study of shared clonotypes between healthy human individuals. CDR1 and CDR2 (germline): SQVTM, ANQGSEA. CDR3 length: 15 residues. V was clipped by 5 bases and J by 9 bases; unmatched bases: 13. Produced via immunoSEQ multiplex PCR; TCRdb's table is partial and in-frame only. The table has under 2.5 million clones, 80% to 95% seen once. A note on this clone: Its cognate antigen is unknown.

Study donors comprised healthy, HIV-negative adults devoid of recent acute infection or vaccination. Memory CD4+ cells were the fraction left after CD45RA+ naive selection. Whole-study findings and limits: Limited genetic and exposure-history diversity came from having few donors. At large depth, rarefaction still showed sorted-subset sequencing to be incomplete.

The TCR sequence derives from a man aged 18 to 30 in good health. Some clones in this sample may be carry-over from other donors' samples. The chain uses TRBV29-1 and TRBJ2-4, with 10 bases aligning to TRBD1. Sequences were obtained from naive CD4+ T cells from PBMCs. Subset of the sample: CD45RA+ positively selected. CDR3 region: CSVKETGGSLGIQYF. The DNA for the CDR3 is TGCAGCGTTAAGGAGACAGGGGGCTCCCTGGGCATTCAGTACTTC.